This entry describes one T cell receptor beta chain. This sample was taken from a study of blood T cell repertoires in COVID-19. The table came from immunoSEQ multiplex PCR; TCRdb's copy has only in-frame clones and leaves some out. The sample yields around 42,000 clones, around 77% seen once. The V end lost 2 bases, the J end lost 5 bases, and 13 bases lay between the germline ends. CDR1 is SGHTA and CDR2 is FQGTGA in the germline V gene. The CDR3 covers 14 residues. The TCR was taken from a man at least 80 years old with active or convalescent COVID-19. The chain employs TRBV7-3 and TRBJ2-7; TRBD1 might be the D (7 bases). Sequenced input: peripheral blood. The CDR3 spells CASSLQGGLDEQYF. The CDR3 nucleotides read TGTGCCAGCAGCTTACAGGGGGGCCTTGACGAGCAGTACTTC.